The 13 T cell receptor beta chains below were found in one sample sequenced in a study of control samples from healthy donors and cancer patients. The protocol was immunoSEQ multiplex PCR, while the TCRdb copy is restricted to in-frame clones and leaves out a portion. The sample lists just over 150,000 clones, over 85% occurring once. Input material: blood. Source of these receptors: a man aged 30 to 45 in good health.

The CDR3, as DNA: TGTGCCAGCCGCTGGACAGGGAAAGACACTGAAGCTTTCTTT. It codes for CASRWTGKDTEAFF. V usage is TRBV28 and J usage is TRBJ1-1; TRBD1 agrees at 8 bases. With 8 bases clipped from V and 3 bases from J, the junction kept 8 bases outside the gene matches. Germline CDR1 and CDR2: MDHEN and SYDVKM. This CDR3 has 14 amino acids. Full variable domain (remainder filled in from reference TRBV28 and TRBJ1-1): DVKVTQSSRYLVKRTGEKVFLECVQDMDHENMFWYRQDPGLGLRLIYFSYDVKMKEKGDIPEGYSVSREKKERFSLILESASTNQTSMYLCASRWTGKDTEAFFGQGTRLTVV.

This rearrangement joins TRBV7-2 to TRBJ2-3; D not resolved. Germline CDR1 SGHTA, CDR2 FQGNSA. The CDR3 consists of 15 residues. V was trimmed by 5 bases and J by 5 bases, leaving 17 bases between them. The CDR3 DNA sequence: TGTGCCAGCAGCATACGTCTTACCTCGGGAGATACGCAGTATTTT. Protein sequence: CASSIRLTSGDTQYF.

This CDR3 reads CASSLEGVGNTIYF. DNA of the CDR3: TGCGCCAGCAGCTTGGAAGGGGTTGGAAACACCATATATTTT. The chain employs TRBV5-1 and TRBJ1-3, with D possibly matching TRBD1 (5 bases). CDR1 is SGHRS, CDR2 YFSETQ, per germline. The CDR3 runs to 14 residues. V shed 0 bases and J shed 3 bases, with 7 bases lying between them.

This clone was observed a single time. V is TRBV2 and J is TRBJ1-4; no clear D. The CDR3 has 14 residues. The V end lost 6 bases, the J end lost 3 bases, and 11 bases lay between the germline ends. Germline CDR1 reads SNHLY; CDR2 reads FYNNEI. CDR3 sequence: CASRRTLSNEKLFF. The CDR3 coding sequence is TGTGCCAGCAGAAGGACTCTCTCTAATGAAAAACTGTTTTTT.

The rearrangement joins TRBV10-3 to TRBJ2-5, with D perhaps TRBD1 (6 bases). V lost 5 bases, J lost 5 bases, and 15 bases lay in between. Germline V CDR1 and CDR2: ENHRY, SYGVKD. CDR3 length: 14 amino acids. The CDR3 DNA is TGTGCCATCAGTCGCTCCGTTCAGGGGGAGACCCAGTACTTC. The encoded protein is CAISRSVQGETQYF.

This clone was seen once. This chain uses TRBV28 with TRBJ2-2; D may be TRBD1 (6 bases). V lost 4 bases to trimming and J lost 6 bases, with 18 bases between them. Germline V lookup: CDR1 MDHEN, CDR2 SYDVKM. This CDR3 comprises 16 residues. DNA for the CDR3: TGTGCCAGCAGTTCGGTTTCAGGGGCCCCGGCCGGGGAGCTGTTTTTT. The encoded protein is CASSSVSGAPAGELFF. The full variable domain, its missing parts supplied by reference TRBV28 and TRBJ2-2, is DVKVTQSSRYLVKRTGEKVFLECVQDMDHENMFWYRQDPGLGLRLIYFSYDVKMKEKGDIPEGYSVSREKKERFSLILESASTNQTSMYLCASSSVSGAPAGELFFGEGSRLTVL.

Details on this clone: The junction shows a germline mismatch at one end, possibly a read error. J is TRBJ2-7 and V is TRBV5-1; 10 bases are shared with TRBD2. Germline V gene sequence: CDR1 SGHRS, CDR2 YFSETQ. The CDR3 is 16 amino acids. In DNA, the CDR3 is TGCGCCAGCAGCTTGAAAGCGGGAGGGCCCTCCTCCGAGCAGTACTTC. Protein sequence: CASSLKAGGPSSEQYF.

The chain joins TRBV7-8 to TRBJ2-5; 8 bases align to TRBD1. Germline CDR1 and CDR2: SGHVS and FQNEAQ. V gave up 5 bases and J gave up 5 bases; unmatched junction bases: 16. CDR3 length: 17 amino acids. CDR3 bases: TGTGCCAGCAGCACCCTTCCAGGACAGGGTTCGTCGGAGACCCAGTACTTC. This gives the protein CASSTLPGQGSSETQYF. Based on the CDR3 plus reference TRBV7-8 and TRBJ2-5, the full variable domain is GAGVSQSPRYKVAKRGQDVALRCDPISGHVSLFWYQQALGQGPEFLTYFQNEAQLDKSGLPSDRFFAERPEGSVSTLKIQRTQQEDSAVYLCASSTLPGQGSSETQYFGPGTRLLVL.

The chain uses TRBV27 and TRBJ1-2, with D unclear. The CDR3 runs to 16 residues. Germline values: CDR1 MNHEY, CDR2 SMNVEV (reference sequence). V gave up 6 bases and J gave up 6 bases, with 23 bases separating them. CDR3 in amino acids: CASRPKVAGVLNGYTF. CDR3 nucleotide sequence: TGTGCCAGCAGGCCCAAAGTAGCAGGCGTACTTAATGGCTACACCTTC.

In this sample, this clone turned up once. This rearrangement joins TRBV7-6 to TRBJ1-1; D unclear. Per the germline V gene, CDR1 is SGHVS and CDR2 is FNYEAQ. CDR3 size: 15 residues. Trimming removed 0 bases from V and 2 bases from J, with 10 bases in between. The CDR3 coding sequence is TGTGCCAGCAGCTTAGCCCCGGGAGAAAACACTGAAGCTTTCTTT. It codes for CASSLAPGENTEAFF.

V usage is TRBV12-3 or TRBV12-4 and J usage is TRBJ1-2, with 7 bases aligning to TRBD1. The ends lost 6 bases at V and 4 bases at J; junction bases unmatched: 5. CDR3 length equals 13 residues. The CDR3 DNA follows: TGTGCCAGCAGCCAGGGGGATCGCTATGGCTACACCTTC. Translation: CASSQGDRYGYTF.

This clone was counted only a few times. The rearrangement uses TRBV2 and TRBJ1-1; possible D gene TRBD1, 6 bases. Germline lookup yields CDR1 SNHLY and CDR2 FYNNEI. This CDR3 contains 13 residues. For the CDR3, the DNA is TGTGCATATAAAGGGGGATTTGACGGTGAGGCTTTCTTT. Its translation: CAYKGGFDGEAFF.

Concerning this clone itself: The same CDR3 arises from other DNA sequences in this sample as well. This sequence joins TRBV6-5 and TRBJ1-2, with no clear D. Looked up from germline, CDR1 is MNHEY and CDR2 is SVGAGI. Trimming took off 0 bases at V and 0 bases at J, with 5 bases between the two ends. The CDR3 consists of 14 residues. The chain's CDR3 is CASSYSTTNYGYTF. The CDR3 region has the DNA TGTGCCAGCAGTTACTCGACCACTAACTATGGCTACACCTTC.